The 17 T cell receptor beta chains below all came from one sample that was sequenced in a study of blood T cell repertoires in COVID-19. Repertoires were generated with immunoSEQ multiplex PCR, while TCRdb's copy carries only in-frame clones and drops some. The data hold 150,000 to 170,000 clones, with approximately 85% observed a single time. Sequenced sample: peripheral blood. These receptors originate from a man in his 60s with COVID-19, enrolled during active disease.

This chain joins TRBV6-6 and TRBJ1-1, with 10 bases lining up with TRBD1. The CDR3 extends over 16 amino acids. Unmatched junction bases numbered 7, after V lost 6 bases and J lost 0 bases. Germline V gene data show CDR1 as MNHNY and CDR2 as SVGAGI (reference sequence). Written as DNA, the CDR3 is TGTGCCAGCAGCCCCGGGACAGGGGTCCTGAACACTGAAGCTTTCTTT. This sequence encodes CASSPGTGVLNTEAFF.

The chain recombines TRBV19 with TRBJ1-4, with TRBD1 as a possible D gene (6 bases). The V gene's germline CDR1 is LNHDA and CDR2 SQIVND (reference sequence). Trimming left V 7 bases short and J 5 bases short, with 11 bases between. The CDR3 is 13 residues long. CDR3 residues: CASKGQGNEKLFF. The CDR3 DNA reads TGTGCCAGTAAAGGCCAGGGGAATGAAAAACTGTTTTTT.

This rearrangement joins TRBV19 to TRBJ1-6, with 7 bases identical to TRBD1. Germline CDR1 and CDR2: LNHDA and SQIVND (reference sequence). The trim removed 6 bases at V and 4 bases at J, leaving 6 bases unmatched. The length of the CDR3 is 15 residues. The CDR3 DNA reads TGTGCCAGTAGCGCGGGACAGAATTATAATTCACCCCTCCACTTT. Amino acid sequence: CASSAGQNYNSPLHF.

This chain joins TRBV7-6 and TRBJ2-3, with TRBD2 identical over 13 bases. The germline CDR1 and CDR2 sequences are SGHVS and FNYEAQ. This CDR3 contains 20 residues. Trimming cost V 0 bases and J 0 bases; bases outside gene matches: 9. In DNA form, the CDR3 reads TGTGCCAGCAGCTTAGCTCCGACTAGCGGGGGGTCCACAAGCACAGATACGCAGTATTTT. Protein: CASSLAPTSGGSTSTDTQYF.

The chain is built from TRBV6-5 and TRBJ1-1, with D hard to call. Trimming removed 5 bases at V and 7 bases at J, with 14 bases between. Per the germline V gene, CDR1 is MNHEY and CDR2 is SVGAGI. The CDR3 length is 13 residues. Here the CDR3 DNA reads TGTGCCAGCAGTCAGGTTAGATTGGGTGAAGCTTTCTTT. Its protein is CASSQVRLGEAFF.

The chain recombines TRBV9 with TRBJ1-2; TRBD1 aligns across 7 bases. Trimming at V came to 0 bases and at J to 5 bases, leaving 7 bases not matched to a gene. The germline CDR1 and CDR2 sequences are SGDLS and YYNGEE. The CDR3 has 15 residues. The chain's CDR3 is CASSVVPGQDYGYTF. DNA for the CDR3: TGTGCCAGCAGCGTAGTCCCTGGACAGGATTATGGCTACACCTTC.

The chain carries TRBV19 and TRBJ1-3; D unresolved. Germline-derived CDR1 and CDR2 are LNHDA and SQIVND (reference sequence). The germline V and J ends were trimmed by 5 bases and 3 bases, with 23 bases remaining between them. This CDR3 has 18 residues. The CDR3 protein is CASSGPLQSGSFGNTIYF. The CDR3 region has the DNA TGTGCCAGTAGTGGTCCTCTTCAGTCCGGGAGCTTTGGAAACACCATATATTTT. Full variable domain (rest looked up from reference TRBV19 and TRBJ1-3): DGGITQSPKYLFRKEGQNVTLSCEQNLNHDAMYWYRQDPGQGLRLIYYSQIVNDFQKGDIAEGYSVSREKKESFPLTVTSAQKNPTAFYLCASSGPLQSGSFGNTIYFGEGSWLTVV.

The chain employs TRBV6-6 and TRBJ1-4; a possible D gene is TRBD1 (5 bases). Germline assignment: CDR1 MNHNY and CDR2 SVGAGI (reference sequence). The V and J ends lost 6 bases and 6 bases respectively, with 17 bases between them. This CDR3 has 15 amino acids. The CDR3 coding sequence is TGTGCCAGCAGCTCGGGCCGGCAGGGCCATGAAAAACTGTTTTTT. It codes for CASSSGRQGHEKLFF.

The J gene is TRBJ2-3, the V gene TRBV5-6; D unclear. The CDR3 extends over 14 amino acids. The germline gives CDR1 SGHDT, CDR2 YYEEEE. The V end lost 5 bases, the J end lost 4 bases, and 14 bases lay between the germline ends. The CDR3 here is CASSLKLRSDTQYF. The CDR3 DNA is TGTGCCAGCAGTCTAAAATTGCGCTCAGATACGCAGTATTTT.

This rearrangement joins TRBV6-6 to TRBJ2-3, with 7 bases that match TRBD2. Per germline, CDR1 MNHNY and CDR2 SVGAGI (reference sequence). The trim removed 2 bases at V and 0 bases at J, leaving 2 bases unmatched. This CDR3 is 15 amino acids long. CDR3: CASSYGGGSTDTQYF. In nucleotides, the CDR3 is TGTGCCAGCAGTTACGGGGGAGGGAGCACAGATACGCAGTATTTT.

The gene calls are TRBV2 and TRBJ1-2, with TRBD1 matching over 7 bases. The germline V gene has CDR1 SNHLY and CDR2 FYNNEI. The length of the CDR3 is 16 residues. V dropped 4 bases and J dropped 2; count of bases not matched to a gene: 10. CDR3 bases: TGTGCCAGCAGTGTCGATCGGACAGGCGGGAACTATGGCTACACCTTC. Protein product: CASSVDRTGGNYGYTF.

This chain links TRBV3-1 (or the pseudogene TRBV3-2) with TRBJ1-4; no reliable D call. Per the germline V gene, CDR1 is LGHDT and CDR2 is YNNKEL (reference sequence). This CDR3 spans 12 amino acids. Trimming cost V 4 bases and J 5 bases, with 5 bases left between them. The CDR3 DNA reads TGTGCCAGCAGCCCTAAAAATGAAAAACTGTTTTTT. Translating gives CASSPKNEKLFF.

The chain uses TRBV18 and TRBJ2-7, with 10 bases aligning to TRBD1. V lost 3 bases, J lost 1 base, and 6 bases stayed unmatched. This CDR3 has 16 amino acids. Germline-derived CDR1 and CDR2 are KGHSH and LQKENI. CDR3 nucleotides: TGTGCCAGCTCACCTCCCTCGGGACAGGGGTCCTACGAGCAGTACTTC. It is translated as CASSPPSGQGSYEQYF.

This clone was seen a single time. The chain employs TRBV7-2 and TRBJ2-2, with D unresolved. Germline CDR1 SGHTA, CDR2 FQGNSA. V was cut by 2 bases and J by 1 base, with 5 bases left in between. The CDR3 contains 14 residues. The CDR3 nucleotides are TGTGCCAGCAGCTTAAACAGGAACACCGGGGAGCTGTTTTTT. This codes for CASSLNRNTGELFF. The full variable domain, rest sourced from reference TRBV7-2 and TRBJ2-2, is GAGVSQSPSNKVTEKGKDVELRCDPISGHTALYWYRQSLGQGLEFLIYFQGNSAPDKSGLPSDRFSAERTGGSVSTLTIQRTQQEDSAVYLCASSLNRNTGELFFGEGSRLTVL.

This clone was found once. The chain joins TRBV5-5 to TRBJ2-5; D is possibly TRBD2 (7 bases). The CDR3 is 16 amino acids. Germline V lookup: CDR1 SGHKS, CDR2 YYEKEE (reference sequence). V lost 6 bases to trimming and J lost 5 bases, with 23 bases between them. CDR3 region: CASTSNGLGGGETQYF. In DNA form, the CDR3 reads TGTGCCAGCACCTCAAACGGACTAGGGGGTGGGGAGACCCAGTACTTC.

The chain joins TRBV28 to TRBJ2-4, with 11 nucleotides matching TRBD1. The V gene's germline CDR1 is MDHEN and CDR2 SYDVKM. V shed 3 bases, J shed 4 bases, and the junction held 11 bases outside the gene matches. This CDR3 region has 18 residues. The CDR3 here is CASSLPLPGQGGKNIQYF. CDR3 bases: TGTGCCAGCAGTTTGCCACTCCCGGGACAGGGGGGTAAAAACATTCAGTACTTC.

The V call is TRBV28, the J call TRBJ1-6; 7 bases line up with TRBD1. Germline lookup yields CDR1 MDHEN and CDR2 SYDVKM. This CDR3 comprises 16 residues. J lost 10 bases, V lost 5 bases, and 14 bases had no gene match. CDR3 in amino acids: CASSEPGQLFPSPLHF. In DNA, the CDR3 is TGTGCCAGCAGTGAACCGGGACAGTTATTCCCCTCACCCCTCCACTTT.